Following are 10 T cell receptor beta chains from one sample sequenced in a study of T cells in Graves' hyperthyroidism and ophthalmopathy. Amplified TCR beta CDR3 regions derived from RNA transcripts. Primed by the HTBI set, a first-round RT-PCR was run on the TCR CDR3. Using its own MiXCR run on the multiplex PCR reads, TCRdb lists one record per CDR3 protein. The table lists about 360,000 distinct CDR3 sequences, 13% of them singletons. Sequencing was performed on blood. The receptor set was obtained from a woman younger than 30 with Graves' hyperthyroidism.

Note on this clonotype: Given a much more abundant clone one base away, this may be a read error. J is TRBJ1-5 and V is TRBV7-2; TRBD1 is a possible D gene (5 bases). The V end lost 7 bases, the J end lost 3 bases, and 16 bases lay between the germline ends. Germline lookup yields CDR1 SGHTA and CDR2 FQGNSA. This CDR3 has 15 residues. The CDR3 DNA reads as TGTGCCAGCAACCGGGGCAGGGAGTACAATCAGCCCCAGCATTTT. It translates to CASNRGREYNQPQHF.

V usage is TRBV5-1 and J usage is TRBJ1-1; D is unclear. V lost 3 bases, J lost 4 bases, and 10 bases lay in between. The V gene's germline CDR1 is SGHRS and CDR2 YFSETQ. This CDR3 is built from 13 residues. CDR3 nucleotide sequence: TGCGCCAGCAGCTCCGGGGTAGCCACTGAAGCTTTCTTT. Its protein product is CASSSGVATEAFF.

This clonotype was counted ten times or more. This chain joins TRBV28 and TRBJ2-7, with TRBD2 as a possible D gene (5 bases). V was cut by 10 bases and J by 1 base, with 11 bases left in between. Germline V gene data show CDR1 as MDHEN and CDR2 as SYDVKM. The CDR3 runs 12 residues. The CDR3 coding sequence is TGTGCCACCACTAGGCGGTCCTACGAGCAGTACTTC. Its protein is CATTRRSYEQYF. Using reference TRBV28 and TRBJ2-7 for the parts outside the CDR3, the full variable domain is DVKVTQSSRYLVKRTGEKVFLECVQDMDHENMFWYRQDPGLGLRLIYFSYDVKMKEKGDIPEGYSVSREKKERFSLILESASTNQTSMYLCATTRRSYEQYFGPGTRLTVT.

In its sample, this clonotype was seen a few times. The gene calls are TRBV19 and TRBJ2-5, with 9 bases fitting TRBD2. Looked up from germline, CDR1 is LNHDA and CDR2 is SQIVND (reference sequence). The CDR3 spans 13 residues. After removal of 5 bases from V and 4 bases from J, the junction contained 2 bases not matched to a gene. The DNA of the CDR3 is TGTGCCAGTAGTTGGACTAGCGTAGAGACCCAGTACTTC. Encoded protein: CASSWTSVETQYF.

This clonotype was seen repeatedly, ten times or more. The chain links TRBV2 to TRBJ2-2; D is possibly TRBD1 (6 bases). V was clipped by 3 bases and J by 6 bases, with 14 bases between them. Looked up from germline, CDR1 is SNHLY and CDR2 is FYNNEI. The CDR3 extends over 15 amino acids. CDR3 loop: CASSEGRTAPGELFF. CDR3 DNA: TGTGCCAGCAGTGAGGGAAGGACAGCCCCCGGGGAGCTGTTTTTT.

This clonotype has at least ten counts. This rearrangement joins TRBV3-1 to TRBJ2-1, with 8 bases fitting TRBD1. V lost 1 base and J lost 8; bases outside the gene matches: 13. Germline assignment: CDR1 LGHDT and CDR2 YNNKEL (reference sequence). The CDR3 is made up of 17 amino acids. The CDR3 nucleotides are TGTGCCAGCAGCCAAGCTCAAACGGACAGGGAATTAGATGAGCAGTTCTTC. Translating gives CASSQAQTDRELDEQFF.

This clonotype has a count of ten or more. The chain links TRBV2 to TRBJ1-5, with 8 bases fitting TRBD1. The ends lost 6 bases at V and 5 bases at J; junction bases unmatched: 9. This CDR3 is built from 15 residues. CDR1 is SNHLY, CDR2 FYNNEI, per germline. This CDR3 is CASSPGQGAYQPQHF. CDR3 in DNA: TGTGCCAGCAGCCCCGGACAGGGAGCCTATCAGCCCCAGCATTTT.

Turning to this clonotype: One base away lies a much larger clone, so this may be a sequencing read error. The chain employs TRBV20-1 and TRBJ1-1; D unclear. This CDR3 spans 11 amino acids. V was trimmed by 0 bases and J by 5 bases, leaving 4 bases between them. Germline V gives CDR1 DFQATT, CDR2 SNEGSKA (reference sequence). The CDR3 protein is CSAREKTEAFF. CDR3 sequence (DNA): TGCAGTGCTAGAGAGAAGACTGAAGCTTTCTTT.

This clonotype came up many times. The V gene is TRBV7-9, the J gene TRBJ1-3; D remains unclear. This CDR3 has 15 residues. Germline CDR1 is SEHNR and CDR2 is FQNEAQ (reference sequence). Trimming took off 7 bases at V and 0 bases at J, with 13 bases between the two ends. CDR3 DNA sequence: TGTGCCAGCACCGCCGGGAGCGTCTCTGGAAACACCATATATTTT. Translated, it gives CASTAGSVSGNTIYF.

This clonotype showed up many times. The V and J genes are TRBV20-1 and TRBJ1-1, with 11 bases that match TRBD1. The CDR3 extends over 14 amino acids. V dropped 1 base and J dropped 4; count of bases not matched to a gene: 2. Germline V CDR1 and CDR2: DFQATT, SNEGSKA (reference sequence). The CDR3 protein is CSARVGTGGTEAFF. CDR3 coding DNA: TGCAGTGCTAGAGTGGGGACAGGGGGCACTGAAGCTTTCTTT.